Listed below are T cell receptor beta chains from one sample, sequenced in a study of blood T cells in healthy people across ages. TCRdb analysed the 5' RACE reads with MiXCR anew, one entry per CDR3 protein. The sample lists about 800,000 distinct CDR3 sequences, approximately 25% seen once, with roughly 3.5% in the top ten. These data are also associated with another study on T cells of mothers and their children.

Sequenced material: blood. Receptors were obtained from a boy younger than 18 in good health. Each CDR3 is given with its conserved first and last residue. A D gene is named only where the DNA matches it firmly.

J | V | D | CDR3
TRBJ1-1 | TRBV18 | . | CASSPPGGLNTEAFF
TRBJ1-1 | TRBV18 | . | CASSPSGEGNTEAFF
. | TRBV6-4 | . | CASSDGGFSNEQFF
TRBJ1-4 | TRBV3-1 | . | CAISQDRGLERLFF
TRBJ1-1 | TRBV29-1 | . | CSVVSLNTEAFF
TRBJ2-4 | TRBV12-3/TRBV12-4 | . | CASSPGRAKNIQYF
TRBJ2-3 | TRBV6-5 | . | CASSSRGTYFTDTQYF
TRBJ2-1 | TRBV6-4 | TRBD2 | CASSRGSGSYNEQFF
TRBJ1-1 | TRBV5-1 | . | CASSPSASLNTEALF
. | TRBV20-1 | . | CSAGLRTTDEQFF
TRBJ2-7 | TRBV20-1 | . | CSARDLAGERTYEQYF
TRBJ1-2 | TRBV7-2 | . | CASSLGGPGYTF
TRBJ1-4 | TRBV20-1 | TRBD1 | CSARDRVSNEKLFF
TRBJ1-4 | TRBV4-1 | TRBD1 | CASSPAGTGDLRKEKLFF
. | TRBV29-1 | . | CSVDPPTGQETQYF
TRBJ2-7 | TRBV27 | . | CASSLYTGSSYEQYF
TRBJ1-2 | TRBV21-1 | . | CASIVRVRPFYGYTF
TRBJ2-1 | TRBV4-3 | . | CASSRAHGENPHF
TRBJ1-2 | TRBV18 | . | CASSPPGVGYTF
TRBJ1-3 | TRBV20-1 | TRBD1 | CSAATLTGTGNTIYF
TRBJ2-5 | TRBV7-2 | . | CASSRTSQETQYF
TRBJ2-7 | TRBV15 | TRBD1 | CATSTLGQGAPYEQYF
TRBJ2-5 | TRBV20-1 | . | CSATLTRLQETQYF
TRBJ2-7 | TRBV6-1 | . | CASSEPRVSSYEQYF
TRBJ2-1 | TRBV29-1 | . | CSLRQSSYNEQFF
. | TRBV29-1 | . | CSVVRVGETQYF
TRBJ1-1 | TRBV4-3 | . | CASSQVGTNTEAFF
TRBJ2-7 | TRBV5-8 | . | CASSSNRVYEQYF
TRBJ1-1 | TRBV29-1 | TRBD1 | CSAVGTGTGSRTEAFF
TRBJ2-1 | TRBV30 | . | CAWSVKAEQFF
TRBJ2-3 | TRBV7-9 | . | CASSFGSGSSTDTQYF
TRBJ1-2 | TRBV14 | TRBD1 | CASSPGQGWYGYTF
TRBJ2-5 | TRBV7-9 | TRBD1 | CASSSSDRAETQYF
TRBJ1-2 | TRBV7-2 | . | CASSSPLGYGYTF
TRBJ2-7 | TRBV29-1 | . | CSVEDGAAVEQYF
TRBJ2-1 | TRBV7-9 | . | CASSLVVSVGVNEQFF
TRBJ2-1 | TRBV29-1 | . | CSARQAGKYNEQFF
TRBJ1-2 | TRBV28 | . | CASSSRDARANYGYTF
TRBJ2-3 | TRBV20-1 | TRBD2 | CSARDSAGGHPDTQYF
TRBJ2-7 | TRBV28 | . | CASRWGQASYEQYF
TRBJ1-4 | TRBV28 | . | CASRHPVAGEKLFF
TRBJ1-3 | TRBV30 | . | CAWSGMLVSSGNTIYF
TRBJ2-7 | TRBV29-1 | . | CSVDLRGGEQYF
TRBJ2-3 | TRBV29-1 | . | CSVDPRGDTQYF
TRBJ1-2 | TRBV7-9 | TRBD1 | CASSQQGQVYYGYTF
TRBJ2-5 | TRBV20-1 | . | CSARDRIPPENPQETQYF
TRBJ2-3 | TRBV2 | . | CASSETRGGNTQYF
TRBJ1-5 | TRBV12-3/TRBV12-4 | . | CASSSEGIGQPQHF
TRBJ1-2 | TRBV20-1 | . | CSARVRQDYGYTF
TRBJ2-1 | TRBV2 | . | CASKQDHKSQEQFF
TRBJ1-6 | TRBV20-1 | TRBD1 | CSARMGQGASNLSSYNSPLHF
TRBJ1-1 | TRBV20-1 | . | CSARRGQSGTEAFF
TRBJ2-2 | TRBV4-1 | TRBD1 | CASSHPMGSGQGFGELFF
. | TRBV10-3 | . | CAISDPPGGNEQFF
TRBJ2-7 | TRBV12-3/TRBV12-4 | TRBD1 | CASSLERGLYEQYF
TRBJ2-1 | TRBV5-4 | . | CASSFGGGEQFF
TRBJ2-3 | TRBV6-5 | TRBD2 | CASSYQSSGGGTDTQYF
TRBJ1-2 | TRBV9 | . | CASSPDTQSGIGSYTF